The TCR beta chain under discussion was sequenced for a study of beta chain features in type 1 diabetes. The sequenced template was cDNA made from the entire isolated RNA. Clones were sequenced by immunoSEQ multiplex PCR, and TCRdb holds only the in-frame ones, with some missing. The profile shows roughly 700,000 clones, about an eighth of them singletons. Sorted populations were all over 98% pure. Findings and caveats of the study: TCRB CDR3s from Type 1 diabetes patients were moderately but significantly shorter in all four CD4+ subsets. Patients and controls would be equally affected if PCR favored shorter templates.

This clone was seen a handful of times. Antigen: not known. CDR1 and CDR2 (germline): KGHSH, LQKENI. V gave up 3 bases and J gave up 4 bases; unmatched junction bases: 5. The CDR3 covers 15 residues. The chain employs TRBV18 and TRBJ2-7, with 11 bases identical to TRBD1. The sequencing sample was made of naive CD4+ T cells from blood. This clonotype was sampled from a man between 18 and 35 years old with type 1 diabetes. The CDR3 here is CASSPPGTGGYEQYF. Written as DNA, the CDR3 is TGTGCCAGCTCACCCCCCGGGACAGGGGGTTACGAGCAGTACTTC.